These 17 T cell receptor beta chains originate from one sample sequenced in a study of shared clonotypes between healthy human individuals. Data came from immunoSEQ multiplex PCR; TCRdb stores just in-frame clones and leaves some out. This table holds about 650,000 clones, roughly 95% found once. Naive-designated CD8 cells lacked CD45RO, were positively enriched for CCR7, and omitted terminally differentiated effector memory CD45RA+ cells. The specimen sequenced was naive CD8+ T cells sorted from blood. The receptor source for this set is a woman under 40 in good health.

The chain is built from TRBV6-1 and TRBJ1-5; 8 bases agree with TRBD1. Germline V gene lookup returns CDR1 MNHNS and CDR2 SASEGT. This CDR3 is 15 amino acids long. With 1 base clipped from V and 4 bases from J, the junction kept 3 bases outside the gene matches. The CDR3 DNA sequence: TGTGCCAGCAGTGAAGGAGGACAGGGAAATCAGCCCCAGCATTTT. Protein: CASSEGGQGNQPQHF.

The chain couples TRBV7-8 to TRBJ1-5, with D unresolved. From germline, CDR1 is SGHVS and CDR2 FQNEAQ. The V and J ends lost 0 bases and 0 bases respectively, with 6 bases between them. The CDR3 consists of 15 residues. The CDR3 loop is CASSLAGNSNQPQHF. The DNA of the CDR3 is TGTGCCAGCAGCTTAGCAGGGAATAGCAATCAGCCCCAGCATTTT.

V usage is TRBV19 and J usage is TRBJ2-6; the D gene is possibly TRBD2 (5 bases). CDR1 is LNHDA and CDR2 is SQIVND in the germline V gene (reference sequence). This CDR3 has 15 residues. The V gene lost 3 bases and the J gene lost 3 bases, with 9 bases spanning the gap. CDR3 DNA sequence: TGTGCCAGTAGTATTATGGGGAGTGGGGCCAACGTCCTGACTTTC. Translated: CASSIMGSGANVLTF.

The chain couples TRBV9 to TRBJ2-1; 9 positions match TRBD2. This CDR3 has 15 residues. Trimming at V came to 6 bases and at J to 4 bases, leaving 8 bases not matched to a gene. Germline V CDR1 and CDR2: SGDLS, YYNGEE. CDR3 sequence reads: CASTAGTSPYNEQFF. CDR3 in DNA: TGTGCCAGCACCGCAGGGACTAGCCCTTACAATGAGCAGTTCTTC.

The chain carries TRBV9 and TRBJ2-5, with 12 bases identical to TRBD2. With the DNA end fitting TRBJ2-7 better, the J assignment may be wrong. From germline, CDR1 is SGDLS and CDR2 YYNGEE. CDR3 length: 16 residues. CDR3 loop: CASSPRWTSGAYEQYF. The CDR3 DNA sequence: TGTGCCAGCAGCCCCCGATGGACTAGCGGGGCCTACGAGCAGTACTTC.

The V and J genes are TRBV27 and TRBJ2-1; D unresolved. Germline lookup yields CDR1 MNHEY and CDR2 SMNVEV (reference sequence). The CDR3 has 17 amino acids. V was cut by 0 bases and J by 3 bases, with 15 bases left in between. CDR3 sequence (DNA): TGTGCCAGCAGTTTATCGGCCGGAAGAAGTAACTACAATGAGCAGTTCTTC. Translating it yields CASSLSAGRSNYNEQFF.

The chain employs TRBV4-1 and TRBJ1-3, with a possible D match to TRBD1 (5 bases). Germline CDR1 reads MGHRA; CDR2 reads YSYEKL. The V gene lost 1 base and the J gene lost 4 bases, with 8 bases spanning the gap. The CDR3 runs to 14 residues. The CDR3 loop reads CASSQVGGGNTIYF. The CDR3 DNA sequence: TGCGCCAGCAGCCAAGTTGGGGGGGGAAACACCATATATTTT.

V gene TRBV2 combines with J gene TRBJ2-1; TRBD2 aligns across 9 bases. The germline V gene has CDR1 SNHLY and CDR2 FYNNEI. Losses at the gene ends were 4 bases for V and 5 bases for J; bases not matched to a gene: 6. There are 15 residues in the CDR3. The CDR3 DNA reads TGTGCCAGCAGTGGACTAGCGGAGCAGGACAATGAGCAGTTCTTC. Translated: CASSGLAEQDNEQFF.

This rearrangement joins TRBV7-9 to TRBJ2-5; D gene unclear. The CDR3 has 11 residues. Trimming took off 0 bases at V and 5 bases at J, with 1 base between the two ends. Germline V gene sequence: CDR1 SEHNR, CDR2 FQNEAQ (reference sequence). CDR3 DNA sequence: TGTGCCAGCAGCTTAGCGGAGACCCAGTACTTC. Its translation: CASSLAETQYF.

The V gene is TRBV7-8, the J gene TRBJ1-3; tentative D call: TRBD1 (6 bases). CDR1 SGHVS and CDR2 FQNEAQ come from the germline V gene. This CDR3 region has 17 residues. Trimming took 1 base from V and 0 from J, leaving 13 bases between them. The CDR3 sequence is CASSLVGGPISGNTIYF. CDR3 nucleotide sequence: TGTGCCAGCAGCTTAGTAGGGGGACCGATCTCTGGAAACACCATATATTTT.

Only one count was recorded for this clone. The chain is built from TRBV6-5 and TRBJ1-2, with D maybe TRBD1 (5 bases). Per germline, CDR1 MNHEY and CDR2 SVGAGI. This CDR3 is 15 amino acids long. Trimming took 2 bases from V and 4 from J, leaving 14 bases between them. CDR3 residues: CASSYGLQGGYGYTF. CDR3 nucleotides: TGTGCCAGCAGTTACGGTCTTCAGGGCGGCTATGGCTACACCTTC.

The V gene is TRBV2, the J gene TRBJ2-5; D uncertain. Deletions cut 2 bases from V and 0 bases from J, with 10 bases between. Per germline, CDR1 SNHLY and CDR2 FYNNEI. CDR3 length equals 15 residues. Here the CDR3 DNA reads TGTGCCAGCAGTGAATGGCCCGGACACCAAGAGACCCAGTACTTC. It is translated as CASSEWPGHQETQYF. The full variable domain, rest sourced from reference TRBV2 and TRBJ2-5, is EPEVTQTPSHQVTQMGQEVILRCVPISNHLYFYWYRQILGQKVEFLVSFYNNEISEKSEIFDDQFSVERPDGSNFTLKIRSTKLEDSAMYFCASSEWPGHQETQYFGPGTRLLVL.

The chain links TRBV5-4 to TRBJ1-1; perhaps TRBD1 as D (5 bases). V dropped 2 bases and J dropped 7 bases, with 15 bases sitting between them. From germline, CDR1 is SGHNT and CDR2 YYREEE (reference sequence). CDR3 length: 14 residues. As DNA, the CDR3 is TGTGCCAGCAGCTTTGGAATAGAGGGGATTGAAGCTTTCTTT. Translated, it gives CASSFGIEGIEAFF.

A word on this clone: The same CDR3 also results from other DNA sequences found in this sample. The CDR3 nucleotides read TGTGCCAGCAGCCCCGGGACAGCCTACGAGCAGTACTTC. Residues: CASSPGTAYEQYF. V is TRBV14 and J is TRBJ2-7, with TRBD1 matching over 7 bases. From germline, CDR1 is SGHDN and CDR2 FVKESK. This CDR3 spans 13 amino acids. V shed 4 bases and J 2 bases; nucleotides not matched to a gene: 2.

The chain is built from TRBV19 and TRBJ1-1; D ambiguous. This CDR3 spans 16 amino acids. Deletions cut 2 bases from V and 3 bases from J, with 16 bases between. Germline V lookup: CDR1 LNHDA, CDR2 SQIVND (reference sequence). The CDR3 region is CASSIISASSDTEAFF. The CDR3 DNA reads TGTGCCAGTAGTATAATTTCAGCCAGCTCAGACACTGAAGCTTTCTTT.

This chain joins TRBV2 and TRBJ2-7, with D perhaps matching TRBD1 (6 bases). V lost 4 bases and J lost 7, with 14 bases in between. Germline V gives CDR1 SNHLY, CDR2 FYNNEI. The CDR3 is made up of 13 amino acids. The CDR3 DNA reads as TGTGCCAGCAGTGGCCAGGGGAATGGGGAGCAGTACTTC. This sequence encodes CASSGQGNGEQYF.

CDR3 amino acids: CASTLRGAAGANVLTF. CDR3 nucleotides: TGTGCCAGCACCCTAAGAGGGGCGGCAGGGGCCAACGTCCTGACTTTC. The genes are TRBV28 and TRBJ2-6, with D perhaps matching TRBD1 or TRBD2 (5 bases each). Trimming took off 7 bases at V and 4 bases at J, with 17 bases between the two ends. The CDR3 is 16 residues long. CDR1 and CDR2 (germline): MDHEN, SYDVKM. Variable domain in full (rest from reference TRBV28 and TRBJ2-6): DVKVTQSSRYLVKRTGEKVFLECVQDMDHENMFWYRQDPGLGLRLIYFSYDVKMKEKGDIPEGYSVSREKKERFSLILESASTNQTSMYLCASTLRGAAGANVLTFGAGSRLTVL.